The source of this T cell receptor beta chain is a study of human T cells and chemical hapten exposure. Separate cDNA molecules received unique molecular identifiers, which the library attached to them. TCRdb processed the RACE reads anew with MiXCR; each CDR3 protein has one entry. Of tens of thousands of distinct CDR3 sequences in the sample, more than 9% are singletons; the top ten hold approximately 1.4%. Study results and limitations: Donor immune responses may differ from healthy people's, since all donors had alopecia.

To note about this clonotype: The antigen is unknown.

Time point specified: patch test 2, 6 weeks after DPC sensitization. Treatment given: therapeutic diphenylcyclopropenone sensitization with weekly scalp DPC. This CDR3 has 12 amino acids. The V and J ends lost 7 bases and 6 bases respectively, with 11 bases between them. In germline, CDR1 is LNHDA, CDR2 SQIVND (reference sequence). This clonotype was obtained from a man aged 18 to 29 with alopecia areata. Some clones in this sample may be carry-over from other donors' samples. Specimen: whole blood, collected in connection with sensitization to the hapten diphenylcyclopropenone (DPC). The chain carries TRBV19 and TRBJ2-3; either TRBD1 or TRBD2 may fit D (5 bases each). CDR3: CASTKWGDTQYF. In DNA form, the CDR3 reads TGTGCCAGTACTAAATGGGGGGATACGCAGTATTTT.